These 5 T cell receptor beta chains were all obtained from the same sample, sequenced in a study of blood T cells in healthy people across ages. A sample-barcoded 5' primer and a J-beta primer mix were used in a second PCR of roughly 7 to 12 cycles. TCRdb used MiXCR to reprocess the 5' RACE reads, holding one entry per CDR3 protein. Among some 320,000 distinct CDR3 sequences, around 27% were seen once, and the ten largest hold 29%. Sequencing input: blood. These receptors all come from a woman in her seventies in good health.

J is TRBJ2-2 and V is TRBV20-1; D gene uncertain. The V gene's germline CDR1 is DFQATT and CDR2 SNEGSKA (reference sequence). The CDR3 is made up of 13 amino acids. The ends were cut back, 3 bases at V and 3 bases at J, with 8 bases in the middle. In DNA form, the CDR3 reads TGCAGTGCTAGTCGGCAGGACACCGGGGAGCTGTTTTTT. This sequence encodes CSASRQDTGELFF.

The CDR3 DNA sequence: TGTGCCAGCGCCCTGGGGAGGAGCGAAGCTTTCTTT. Translation gives CASALGRSEAFF. The rearrangement joins TRBV11-2 to TRBJ1-1; unclear D gene. Trimming removed 8 bases from V and 8 bases from J, with 15 bases in between. The length of the CDR3 is 12 residues. CDR1 and CDR2 (germline): SGHAT, FQNNGV.

The chain employs TRBV4-3 and TRBJ1-1; no firm D call. In germline, CDR1 is LGHNA, CDR2 YSLEER. CDR3 length: 14 residues. With 0 bases removed from V and 3 bases from J, the gap between germline ends came to 8 bases. CDR3 in DNA: TGCGCCAGCAGCCAAGATCACGGGGACACTGAAGCTTTCTTT. It specifies CASSQDHGDTEAFF.

This sequence joins TRBV24-1 and TRBJ2-1; D perhaps matches TRBD2 (5 bases). Trimming cost V 9 bases and J 0 bases, with 14 bases left between them. This CDR3 is 15 amino acids long. Germline lookup yields CDR1 KGHDR and CDR2 SFDVKD. CDR3 nucleotide sequence: TGTGCCACCGGTCCGGCGGGCAGCTCCTACAATGAGCAGTTCTTC. It translates to CATGPAGSSYNEQFF.

This clonotype was recorded a few times. This chain joins TRBV28 and TRBJ2-5; D perhaps matches TRBD2 (5 bases). The germline V gene encodes CDR1 MDHEN and CDR2 SYDVKM. The V end was cut by 3 bases, the J end by 8 bases, with 10 bases between. The CDR3 is made up of 12 amino acids. The chain's CDR3 is CASSFGGNTQYF. CDR3 bases: TGTGCCAGCAGTTTTGGAGGAAACACCCAGTACTTC.